This TCR beta chain was captured by sequencing in a study of T cell responses to AZD1222 COVID-19 vaccine. Whole-study context: Timing groups of about 4 and about 12 weeks for second doses were pooled.

Study-wide points: Clonal diversity was possibly underestimated; the donors were predominantly white British and more often female. Within unmutated variant regions lay the reported targets of nearly half of spike-specific TCRs.

Assay: immunoSEQ multiplex PCR; the TCRdb copy retains only in-frame clones and omits some. The sample comprises about 110,000 clones, around 84% of which are singletons, and 3% to 3.5% rests with the top ten. Trimming took 6 bases from V and 9 from J, leaving 15 bases between them. CDR3 size: 13 residues. Germline V gene sequence: CDR1 KGHSH, CDR2 LQKENI. Points on this clone: Its antigen remains unknown.

The chain links TRBV18 to TRBJ1-5; D remains unclear. The input for sequencing was peripheral blood, taken on day 0 of AZD1222 vaccination. The origin of this receptor is an adult in good health. Here the CDR3 reads CASSPSTVGPQHF. As DNA, the CDR3 is TGTGCCAGCTCCCCCTCCACCGTCGGGCCCCAGCATTTT.